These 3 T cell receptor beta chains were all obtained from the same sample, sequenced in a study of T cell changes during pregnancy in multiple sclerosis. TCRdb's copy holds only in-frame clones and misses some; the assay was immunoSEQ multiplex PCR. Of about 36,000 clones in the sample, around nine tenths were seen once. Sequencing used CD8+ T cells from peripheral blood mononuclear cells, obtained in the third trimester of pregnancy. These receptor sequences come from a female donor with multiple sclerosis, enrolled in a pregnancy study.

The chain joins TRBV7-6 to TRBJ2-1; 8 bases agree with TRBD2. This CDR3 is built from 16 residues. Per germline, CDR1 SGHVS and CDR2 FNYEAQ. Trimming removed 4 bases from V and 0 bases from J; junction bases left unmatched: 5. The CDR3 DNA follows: TGTGCCAGCAGCTCACCGGGACTAGTCTCCTACAATGAGCAGTTCTTC. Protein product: CASSSPGLVSYNEQFF.

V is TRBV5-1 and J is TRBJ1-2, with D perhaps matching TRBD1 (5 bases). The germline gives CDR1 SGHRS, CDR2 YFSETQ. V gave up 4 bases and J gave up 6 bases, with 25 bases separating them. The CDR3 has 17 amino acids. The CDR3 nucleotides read TGCGCCAGCAGCCTCACACCTGACGGACCCTCCAGGGATGGCTACACCTTC. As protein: CASSLTPDGPSRDGYTF.

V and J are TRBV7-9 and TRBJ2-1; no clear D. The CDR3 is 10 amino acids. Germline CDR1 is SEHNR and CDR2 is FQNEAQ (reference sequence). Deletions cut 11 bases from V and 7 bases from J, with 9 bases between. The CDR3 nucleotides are TGTGCCTTATCCCTTAATGAGCAGTTCTTC. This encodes CALSLNEQFF.